By frequency, the clone carrying this T cell receptor beta chain is medium-sized (0.01 to 0.1%). The sample originates from a study of CXCR3-negative and CXCR3-positive naive CD8 T cells. The authors made the TRB cDNA libraries by 5' RACE using UMI labels. TCRdb reprocessed the 5' RACE reads and stores each CDR3 protein as one record, lacking DNA. This repertoire includes some 8,300 distinct CDR3 sequences. Germline V gives CDR1 MDHEN, CDR2 SYDVKM. CDR3 size: 15 residues. Sequencing was performed on naive CXCR3- CD8+ T cells from blood. The subset denotes: CD45RO-CCR7+CD27+CD95- naive CD8+ T cells lacking CXCR3 (TNR3-). The receptor's source is a human donor in good health. Some clones in this sample may be carry-over from other donors' samples. J is TRBJ2-7 and V is TRBV28; lacking DNA, the TRBD2 call made by TCRdb goes unchecked. CDR3 region: CASSLSGTSVYEQYF.